This T cell receptor (beta chain) was obtained from a study of blood T cell repertoires in COVID-19. Study background: Spain, Italy and the United States supplied samples that represented acute and convalescent COVID-19.

Repertoires were generated with immunoSEQ multiplex PCR, while TCRdb's copy carries only in-frame clones and drops some. The sample yields a few hundred thousand clones, just over 90% seen once. Participant-reported clinical history was the basis for cohort assignment. All exposed participants met a person with COVID-19 within 2 weeks before entering the study. V dropped 3 bases and J dropped 4; count of bases not matched to a gene: 7. Germline V gene data show CDR1 as SNHLY and CDR2 as FYNNEI. This CDR3 is built from 16 residues. The sequenced material came from PBMCs or T cells enriched from blood (not recorded which). The origin of this receptor is a woman between 40 and 50 years old who had been exposed to COVID-19. The chain carries TRBV2 and TRBJ2-2, with 8 positions matching TRBD2. The CDR3 sequence is CASSEEAGASTGELFF. Written as DNA, the CDR3 is TGTGCCAGCAGTGAGGAAGCGGGAGCAAGCACCGGGGAGCTGTTTTTT.